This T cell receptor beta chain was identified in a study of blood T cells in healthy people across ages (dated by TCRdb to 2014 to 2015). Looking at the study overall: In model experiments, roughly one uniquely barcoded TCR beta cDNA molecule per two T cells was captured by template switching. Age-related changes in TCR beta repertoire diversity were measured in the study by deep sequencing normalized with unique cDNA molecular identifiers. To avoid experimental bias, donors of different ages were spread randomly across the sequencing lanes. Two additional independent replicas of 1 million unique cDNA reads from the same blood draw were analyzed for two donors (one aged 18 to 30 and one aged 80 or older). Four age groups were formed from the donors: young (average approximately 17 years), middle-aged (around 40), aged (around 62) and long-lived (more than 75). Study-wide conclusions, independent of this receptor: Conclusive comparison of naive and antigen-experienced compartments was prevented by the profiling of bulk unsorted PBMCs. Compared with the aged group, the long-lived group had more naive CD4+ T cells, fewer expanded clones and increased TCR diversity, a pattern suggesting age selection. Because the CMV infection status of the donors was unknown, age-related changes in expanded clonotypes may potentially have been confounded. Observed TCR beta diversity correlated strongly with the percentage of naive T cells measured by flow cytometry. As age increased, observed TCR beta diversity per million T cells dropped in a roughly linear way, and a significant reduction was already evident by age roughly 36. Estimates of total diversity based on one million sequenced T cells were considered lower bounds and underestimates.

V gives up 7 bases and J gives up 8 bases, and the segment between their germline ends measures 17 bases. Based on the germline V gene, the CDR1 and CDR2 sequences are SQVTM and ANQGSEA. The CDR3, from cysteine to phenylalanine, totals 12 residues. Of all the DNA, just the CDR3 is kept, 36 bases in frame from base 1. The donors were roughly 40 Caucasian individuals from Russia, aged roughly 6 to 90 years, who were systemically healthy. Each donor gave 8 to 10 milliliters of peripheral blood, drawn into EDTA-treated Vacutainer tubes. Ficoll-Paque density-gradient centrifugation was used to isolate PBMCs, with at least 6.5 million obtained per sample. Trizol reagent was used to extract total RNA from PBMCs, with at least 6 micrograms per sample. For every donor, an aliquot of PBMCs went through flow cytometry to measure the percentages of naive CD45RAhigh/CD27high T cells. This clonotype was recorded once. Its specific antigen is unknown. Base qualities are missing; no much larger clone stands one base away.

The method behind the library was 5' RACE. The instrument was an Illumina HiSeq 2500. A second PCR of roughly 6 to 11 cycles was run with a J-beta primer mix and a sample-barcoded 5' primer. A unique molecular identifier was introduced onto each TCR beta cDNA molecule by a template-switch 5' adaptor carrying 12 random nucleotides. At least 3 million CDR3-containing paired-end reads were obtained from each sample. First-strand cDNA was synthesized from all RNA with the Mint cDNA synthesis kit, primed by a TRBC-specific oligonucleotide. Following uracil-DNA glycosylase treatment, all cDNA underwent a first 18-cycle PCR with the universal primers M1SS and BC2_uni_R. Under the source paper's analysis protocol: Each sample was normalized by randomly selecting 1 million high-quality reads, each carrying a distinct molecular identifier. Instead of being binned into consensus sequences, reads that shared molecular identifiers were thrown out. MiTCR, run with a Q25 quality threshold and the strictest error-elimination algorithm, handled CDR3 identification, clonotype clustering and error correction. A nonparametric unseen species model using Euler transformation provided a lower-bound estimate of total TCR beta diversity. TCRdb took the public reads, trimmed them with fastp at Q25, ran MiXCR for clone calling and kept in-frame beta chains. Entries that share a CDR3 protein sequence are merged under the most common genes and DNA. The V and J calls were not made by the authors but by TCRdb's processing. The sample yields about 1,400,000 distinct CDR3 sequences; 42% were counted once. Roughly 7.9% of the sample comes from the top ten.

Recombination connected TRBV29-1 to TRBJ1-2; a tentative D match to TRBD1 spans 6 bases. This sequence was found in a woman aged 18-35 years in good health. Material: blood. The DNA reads TGCAGCGCCCAGGGGAATGTTAACGGCTACACCTTC. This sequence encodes CSAQGNVNGYTF. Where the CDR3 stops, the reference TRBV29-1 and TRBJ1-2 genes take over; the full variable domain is SAVISQKPSRDICQRGTSLTIQCQVDSQVTMMFWYRQQPGQSLTLIATANQGSEATYESGFVIDKFPISRPNLTFSTLTVSNMSPEDSSIYLCSAQGNVNGYTFGSGTRLTVV.